The 22 T cell receptor beta chains reported below all come from one sample, sequenced in a study of T cell responses to AZD1222 COVID-19 vaccine. TCRdb's table, derived via immunoSEQ multiplex PCR, lists solely in-frame clones and lacks some. Among 110,000 to 150,000 clones listed, roughly 88% were seen once. The sequenced sample was peripheral blood, obtained 28 days after the second AZD1222 dose. The receptors were gathered from an adult who received the AZD1222 COVID-19 vaccine.

The gene calls are TRBV5-6 and TRBJ2-7; a weak D match, TRBD1 (7 bases). The germline V and J ends were trimmed by 4 bases and 2 bases, with 16 bases remaining between them. Germline V CDR1 and CDR2: SGHDT, YYEEEE. This CDR3 comprises 15 residues. CDR3 sequence reads: CASSVGGQLPYEQYF. The CDR3 DNA sequence: TGTGCCAGCAGCGTGGGGGGACAGCTCCCCTACGAGCAGTACTTC. Variable domain in full (rest from reference TRBV5-6 and TRBJ2-7): DAGVTQSPTHLIKTRGQQVTLRCSPKSGHDTVSWYQQALGQGPQFIFQYYEEEERQRGNFPDRFSGHQFPNYSSELNVNALLLGDSALYLCASSVGGQLPYEQYFGPGTRLTVT.

In regard to this clone: An end of the junction differs from the germline gene, which may be a read error. The J gene is TRBJ2-4, the V gene TRBV11-3; 10 bases match TRBD1. CDR1 and CDR2 from the germline V gene are SGHNT and YENEEA. The CDR3 length is 18 residues. The CDR3 reads CASGLADEDRGSKNIQYF. CDR3 nucleotide sequence: TGTGCCAGCGGCTTGGCCGACGAGGACAGGGGGTCCAAAAACATTCAGTACTTC.

A single count supports this clone. The V gene is TRBV7-3, the J gene TRBJ2-5; D is unclear. CDR3 length equals 13 residues. V lost 3 bases, J lost 3 bases, and 8 bases lay in between. Germline CDR1 SGHTA, CDR2 FQGTGA. The CDR3 spells CASSFMKEETQYF. As DNA, the CDR3 is TGTGCCAGCAGCTTTATGAAAGAAGAGACCCAGTACTTC.

The V gene is TRBV2, the J gene TRBJ2-1; D remains ambiguous. Per germline, CDR1 SNHLY and CDR2 FYNNEI. The CDR3 sequence is 14 residues long. V lost 4 bases and J lost 2, with 9 bases in between. In DNA, the CDR3 is TGTGCCAGCAGTGGTGGGCAGGCCTACAATGAGCAGTTCTTC. Protein sequence: CASSGGQAYNEQFF. Full variable domain (rest looked up from reference TRBV2 and TRBJ2-1): EPEVTQTPSHQVTQMGQEVILRCVPISNHLYFYWYRQILGQKVEFLVSFYNNEISEKSEIFDDQFSVERPDGSNFTLKIRSTKLEDSAMYFCASSGGQAYNEQFFGPGTRLTVL.

This chain uses TRBV7-2 with TRBJ1-6; D possibly corresponds to TRBD1 (5 bases). The CDR3 is 14 residues long. Germline V gives CDR1 SGHTA, CDR2 FQGNSA. Trimming stripped 3 bases from V and 4 bases from J, with 7 bases between. CDR3: CASSFGGYNSPLHF. CDR3 DNA sequence: TGTGCCAGCAGCTTCGGGGGTTATAATTCACCCCTCCACTTT.

This rearrangement joins TRBV3-1 (or the pseudogene TRBV3-2) to TRBJ1-1, with a tentative D call TRBD1 (5 bases). This CDR3 comprises 13 residues. V was trimmed by 3 bases and J by 8 bases, leaving 13 bases between them. Germline V gene sequence: CDR1 LGHDT, CDR2 YNNKEL (reference sequence). CDR3 DNA sequence: TGTGCCAGCAGCCAGCGACAGCAAGGGGAAGCTTTCTTT. Protein product: CASSQRQQGEAFF.

CDR3 DNA sequence: TGTGCCAGCAGTTTAACCCCACCCGACAGACCCTACGAGCAGTACTTC. Its protein product is CASSLTPPDRPYEQYF. This rearrangement joins TRBV27 to TRBJ2-7; possibly TRBD1 for D (5 bases). Germline lookup yields CDR1 MNHEY and CDR2 SMNVEV (reference sequence). Deletions cut 2 bases from V and 2 bases from J, with 16 bases between. CDR3 size: 16 residues.

The chain links TRBV5-1 to TRBJ1-1; possibly TRBD1 for D (5 bases). The ends were cut back, 3 bases at V and 7 bases at J, with 13 bases in the middle. CDR1 is SGHRS and CDR2 is YFSETQ in the germline V gene. This CDR3 spans 13 amino acids. The CDR3, as DNA: TGCGCCAGCAGCTGGCAGGGTAGGGGTGAAGCTTTCTTT. This translates into CASSWQGRGEAFF.

J is TRBJ2-3 and V is TRBV6-4; the D gene could be TRBD1 or TRBD2 (5 bases each). Germline V CDR1 and CDR2: MRHNA, SNTAGT. This CDR3 has 14 residues. V gave up 3 bases and J gave up 6 bases, with 13 bases separating them. The CDR3 region has the DNA TGTGCCAGCAGTGAAACCTCGGGGCGGGATACGCAGTATTTT. It yields the protein CASSETSGRDTQYF.

The V and J genes are TRBV5-1 and TRBJ2-2, with 10 nucleotides matching TRBD2. Per the germline V gene, CDR1 is SGHRS and CDR2 is YFSETQ. Unmatched junction bases numbered 8, after V lost 3 bases and J lost 6 bases. This CDR3 contains 16 residues. The CDR3 loop reads CASSSNPAGGPGELFF. The CDR3 coding sequence is TGCGCCAGCAGCTCTAACCCAGCGGGGGGGCCCGGGGAGCTGTTTTTT.

V and J are TRBV7-3 and TRBJ2-1, with D maybe TRBD2 (6 bases). The V end lost 4 bases, the J end lost 13 bases, and 14 bases lay between the germline ends. This CDR3 is built from 12 residues. The germline gives CDR1 SGHTA, CDR2 FQGTGA. The CDR3 DNA reads TGTGCCAGCAGCTCCGGGGAGGCAGTTCAGTTCTTC. Its protein product is CASSSGEAVQFF.

This sequence joins TRBV7-9 and TRBJ1-4, with D maybe TRBD1 (6 bases). CDR1 is SEHNR, CDR2 FQNEAQ, per germline (reference sequence). V was trimmed by 3 bases and J by 6 bases, leaving 11 bases between them. This CDR3 spans 14 amino acids. CDR3 in DNA: TGTGCCAGCAGCTTGGGGGCGCGAGATGAAAAACTGTTTTTT. Protein: CASSLGARDEKLFF.

The CDR3 DNA is TGTGCCAGCAGCGTAGACTCAGTAGGGAGGACTGAAGCTTTCTTT. Its translation: CASSVDSVGRTEAFF. This chain uses TRBV9 with TRBJ1-1; D uncertain. V was cut by 0 bases and J by 5 bases, with 14 bases left in between. The length of the CDR3 is 15 residues. Germline V lookup: CDR1 SGDLS, CDR2 YYNGEE.

This chain joins TRBV30 and TRBJ2-5; D gene uncertain. V lost 0 bases and J 3 bases, leaving 2 bases between the germline ends. The CDR3 is made up of 11 amino acids. CDR1 is GTSNPN and CDR2 is SVGIG in the germline V gene (reference sequence). DNA of the CDR3: TGTGCCTGGAGTGTAAAAGAGACCCAGTACTTC. This translates into CAWSVKETQYF.

The genes are TRBV6-1 and TRBJ1-1; D is perhaps TRBD1 (6 bases). Trimming cost V 3 bases and J 2 bases, with 13 bases left between them. Germline V gives CDR1 MNHNS, CDR2 SASEGT. This CDR3 comprises 15 residues. The CDR3 sequence: CASSDLGGLNTEAFF. CDR3 sequence (DNA): TGTGCCAGCAGTGACCTTGGGGGGCTAAACACTGAAGCTTTCTTT.

The chain couples TRBV21-1 to TRBJ1-4. TRBV21-1 is noted as a pseudogene. The CDR3 loop spans 14 amino acids. The CDR3 bases are TGTGCCACCCCCGCCCGAGAAAGAAATGAAAAACTGTTTTTT. Protein sequence: CATPARERNEKLFF.

The chain links TRBV5-1 to TRBJ2-1, with no clear D. Trimming stripped 5 bases from V and 7 bases from J, with 16 bases between. CDR1 is SGHRS and CDR2 is YFSETQ in the germline V gene. The CDR3 runs to 14 residues. This CDR3 reads CASRPRAGWNEQFF. In DNA, the CDR3 is TGCGCCAGCAGGCCTAGGGCTGGCTGGAATGAGCAGTTCTTC.

The CDR3 DNA is TGTGCCATACACAGGGGACCTGCCACATACGAGCAGTACTTC. It codes for CAIHRGPATYEQYF. The chain uses TRBV6-5 and TRBJ2-7; 7 bases match TRBD1. CDR1 is MNHEY, CDR2 SVGAGI, per germline. After removal of 10 bases from V and 4 bases from J, the junction contained 13 bases not matched to a gene. The CDR3 sequence is 14 residues long.

The V and J genes are TRBV2 and TRBJ2-7; TRBD1 might be the D (5 bases). CDR1 is SNHLY, CDR2 FYNNEI, per germline. The CDR3 is 13 residues long. V was trimmed by 5 bases and J by 5 bases, leaving 13 bases between them. The CDR3, as DNA: TGTGCCAGCAGTAAGGGGCTCTTAGACGAGCAGTACTTC. It codes for CASSKGLLDEQYF.

The chain employs TRBV7-9 and TRBJ2-4, with TRBD2 matching over 7 bases. The CDR3 covers 17 residues. Germline V lookup: CDR1 SEHNR, CDR2 FQNEAQ (reference sequence). Losses at the gene ends were 2 bases for V and 2 bases for J; bases not matched to a gene: 9. The CDR3 spells CASSLKQGGLTKNIQYF. In nucleotides, the CDR3 is TGTGCCAGCAGCTTAAAGCAGGGAGGGCTTACCAAAAACATTCAGTACTTC.

The chain recombines TRBV10-3 with TRBJ2-7; the D gene is possibly TRBD2 (5 bases). The CDR3 is 13 residues long. Trimming removed 1 base at V and 2 bases at J, with 6 bases between. Germline V gene data show CDR1 as ENHRY and CDR2 as SYGVKD. CDR3 sequence reads: CAISEWETYEQYF. The DNA for the CDR3 is TGTGCCATCAGTGAGTGGGAGACCTACGAGCAGTACTTC.

This chain connects TRBV7-6 to TRBJ2-3, with 12 bases that match TRBD2. This CDR3 has 15 amino acids. V gave up 4 bases and J gave up 5 bases; unmatched junction bases: 4. Germline V gene data show CDR1 as SGHVS and CDR2 as FNYEAQ. This CDR3 is CASSSLAGGKDTQYF. In DNA, the CDR3 is TGTGCCAGCAGCTCCCTAGCGGGGGGGAAAGATACGCAGTATTTT.